A selection of T cell receptor beta chains follows, all from one sample in a study of control samples from healthy donors and cancer patients. Only in-frame clones appear in the TCRdb table, and some are missing; sequencing was by immunoSEQ multiplex PCR. The sample comprises roughly 80,000 clones, around 92% of which are singletons, and 5.5% rests with the top ten. The sequenced sample was blood. Receptors were obtained from a man aged 45-65 years in good health. CDR3s include the opening cysteine and the closing phenylalanine or tryptophan.

V gene	J gene	CDR3 protein
TRBV18	TRBJ1-5	CASSLGGGIQPQHF
TRBV2	TRBJ2-7	CASSKRGPANEQYF
TRBV7-9	TRBJ2-2	CASSLAAGTGDLTGELFF
TRBV9	TRBJ1-3	CASSVGQGSGNTIYF
TRBV7-7	TRBJ2-5	CASSFGVQETQYF
TRBV3-1/TRBV3-2	TRBJ1-4	CASSQDSGRGVEKLFF
TRBV6-5	TRBJ1-2	CASRTPTGPFYGYTF
TRBV18	TRBJ2-1	CASSPQAGELDEQFF
TRBV3-1/TRBV3-2	TRBJ2-3	CASSQEWAGGGTDTQYF
TRBV5-1	TRBJ1-3	CASSFSGSSGNTIYF
TRBV5-6	TRBJ2-7	CASSPIGQDLYEQYF
TRBV5-1	TRBJ1-2	CASSLVGTLKDGYTF
TRBV18	TRBJ2-5	CASSLATGQETQYF
TRBV7-9	TRBJ1-3	CASSLSAANSGNTIYF
TRBV27	TRBJ1-1	CASSLSTALEAFF
TRBV6-5	TRBJ2-5	CASSYSVRLETQYF
TRBV5-6	TRBJ1-5	CASSYRDGNNQPQHF
TRBV4-2	TRBJ2-3	CASSQGTSGGEDTQYF
TRBV11-2	TRBJ1-2	CASSPVYREDGYTF
TRBV30	TRBJ1-2	CASPAGRRYGYTF
TRBV27	TRBJ2-3	CASSTFGGPVDTQYF
TRBV7-9	TRBJ2-2	CASSPGDRPTGELFF
TRBV28	TRBJ1-2	CASSPGQVGKYGYTF
TRBV5-4	TRBJ1-3	CASSARQGTLGNTIYF
TRBV18	TRBJ2-3	CASSALDRGTDTQYF
TRBV5-8	TRBJ1-1	CASSLEGNTEAFF
TRBV4-1	TRBJ2-5	CASSPGAFEEETQYF
TRBV11-2	TRBJ2-7	CASSLFRPRLGQGIYEQYF
TRBV7-3	TRBJ2-1	CASSFSSGGQSSYNEQFF
TRBV19	TRBJ1-5	CASSPGQGTQPQHF
TRBV6-5	TRBJ1-5	CASSWGSNQPQHF
TRBV27	TRBJ1-5	CASSLTGQQPQHF
TRBV5-1	TRBJ2-5	CASSSGGFETQYF
TRBV11-2	TRBJ1-1	CASSLIRQDQNTEAFF
TRBV18	TRBJ1-3	CASSPGFSGTVVLRDTIYF
TRBV27	TRBJ2-5	CASSSGLAGETQYF
TRBV19	TRBJ1-3	CAEWGWGGNTIYF
TRBV19	TRBJ1-5	CASQHRGYQPQHF
TRBV12-3/TRBV12-4	TRBJ2-7	CASSYRDSYEQYF
TRBV7-2	TRBJ1-3	CASSRLCEGGNTIYF
TRBV15	TRBJ2-7	CATSRVRTGEQYF
TRBV5-1	TRBJ2-3	CASSLDFYTDTQYF